The source of this T cell receptor beta chain is a study of response to subunit inactivated influenza vaccine. Study-wide results and caveats: There was a suggestion from the authors that each seasonal influenza vaccination recruits few new T cells.

CDR3 length: 13 amino acids. Germline values: CDR1 SGHRS, CDR2 YFSETQ. With 10 bases removed from V and 1 base from J, the gap between germline ends came to 12 bases. Of note for this clonotype: Its matching antigen is unknown.

TCRdb analysed the RT-PCR reads with MiXCR anew, one entry per CDR3 protein. Of 550,000 to 650,000 distinct CDR3 sequences detected, about 11% appear once; the ten largest clones hold 10%. This chain connects TRBV5-1 to TRBJ1-3; no firm D call. This sample comprised PBMCs from blood, obtained on the day of vaccination. The source is a man aged 45 to 65 who received an inactivated influenza vaccine. The CDR3 spells CASGFGSGNTIYF. CDR3 nucleotide sequence: TGCGCCTCGGGATTCGGGTCTGGAAACACCATATATTTT. Complete variable domain (other parts from reference TRBV5-1 and TRBJ1-3): KAGVTQTPRYLIKTRGQQVTLSCSPISGHRSVSWYQQTPGQGLQFLFEYFSETQRNKGNFPGRFSGRQFSNSRSEMNVSTLELGDSALYLCASGFGSGNTIYFGEGSWLTVV.